This TCR beta chain was obtained from a study of memory B cells and T cells in multiple sclerosis. Study observations and caveats: Shared clonotype counts depended on differing compartment clone-set sizes and were normalized.

TCRdb's copy holds only in-frame clones and misses some; the assay was immunoSEQ multiplex PCR. The sample carries 35,000 to 55,000 clones, roughly 87% recorded once. For this clone: Its antigen is unidentified.

CFSE-dim autoproliferating and CFSE-high non-proliferating T cells from unstimulated culture were sequenced separately. Pooled replicate wells came from approximately 51 million CFSE-labeled PBMCs cultured 7 days without stimulus. Without exogenous stimuli, roughly 0.5 uM CFSE-labeled PBMCs were cultured serum-free. Germline-derived CDR1 and CDR2 are SGDLS and YYNGEE. This CDR3 has 14 residues. The chain recombines TRBV9 with TRBJ2-5, with no clear D. The J call could be wrong; TRBJ2-7 is a better fit for the DNA end. Sequencing was done on a sample of PBMCs from blood kept in culture. This clonotype was obtained from a human donor with multiple sclerosis. CDR3 in DNA: TGTGCCAGCAGCGTAGCGGGCAGGACCTACGAGCAGTACTTC. Translating gives CASSVAGRTYEQYF.